A single T cell receptor (beta chain) is shown here with its context. No antigen is known for it. The cohort excluded patients with autoimmune disease history or systemic immunosuppression. Profiling relied on immunoSEQ multiplex PCR, and the TCRdb table lists in-frame clones only, not all of them. The sample lists over 70,000 clones, just over 90% occurring once. This sample is part of a study of OX40 agonist ivuxolimab in advanced cancers. Study at large: Ivuxolimab, an antibody acting as an agonist of OX40 (CD134), was used to treat patients.

Study-wide results and caveats: Expanded peripheral T-cell antigen specificity went undetermined.

V was pared by 5 bases and J by 5 bases, with 5 bases of the junction left unmatched. This CDR3 comprises 15 residues. CDR1 is SGHAT and CDR2 is FQNNGV in the germline V gene. The input for sequencing was CD4+ or CD8+ T cells sorted from blood, taken in a trial of the OX40 agonist ivuxolimab. The chain links TRBV11-2 to TRBJ2-2; 10 bases are a match to TRBD2. The clonotype originates from an adult with an advanced solid tumor such as melanoma, head and neck, liver or kidney cancer. This CDR3 reads CASSLILAGTGELFF. The CDR3, as DNA: TGTGCCAGCAGCCTCATACTAGCGGGGACCGGGGAGCTGTTTTTT.